This paragraph reports one T cell receptor beta chain. CDR1 GTSNPN and CDR2 SVGIG come from the germline V gene (reference sequence). Trimming removed 0 bases at V and 2 bases at J, with 18 bases between. This CDR3 comprises 17 residues. Genomic DNA from each subset was divided evenly over several immunoSEQ plates. The table came from immunoSEQ multiplex PCR; TCRdb's copy has only in-frame clones and leaves some out. The sample holds more than 2,000,000 clones; around nine tenths are singletons and the top ten take about 0.13%. The data were taken from a study of shared clonotypes between healthy human individuals.

The material sequenced was naive CD4+ T cells sorted from blood. Indicated subset: CD45RA+ positively selected. The chain has TRBV30 and TRBJ2-3; D gene uncertain. This receptor was identified in a man aged 18 to 30 in good health. The CDR3 loop is CAWSVWSVSPFTDTQYF. The CDR3 DNA follows: TGTGCCTGGAGTGTATGGAGTGTCAGTCCATTCACAGATACGCAGTATTTT. The full variable domain, completed using reference TRBV30 and TRBJ2-3, is SQTIHQWPATLVQPVGSPLSLECTVEGTSNPNLYWYRQAAGRGLQLLFYSVGIGQISSEVPQNLSASRPQDRQFILSSKKLLLSDSGFYLCAWSVWSVSPFTDTQYFGPGTRLTVL.